The 6 T cell receptor beta chains reported below all come from one sample, sequenced in a study of blood T cell repertoires in COVID-19. TCRdb keeps only in-frame clones here, not all; method: immunoSEQ multiplex PCR. The repertoire holds 65,000 to 75,000 clones, with 80% to 85% as singletons. Specimen: peripheral blood. The receptors stem from a woman aged 60-70 years with acute or convalescent COVID-19.

This clone was recorded a few times. This chain joins TRBV25-1 and TRBJ1-5; 7 bases align to TRBD1. There are 15 residues in the CDR3. Germline V gives CDR1 MGHDK, CDR2 SYGVNS. Unmatched junction bases numbered 8, after V lost 4 bases and J lost 5 bases. The CDR3 region is CASSGRQGEHQPQHF. The CDR3 DNA follows: TGTGCCAGCAGTGGTAGACAGGGAGAACATCAGCCCCAGCATTTT.

The J gene is TRBJ2-3, the V gene TRBV6-5; TRBD1 matches 7 bases. Germline CDR1 reads MNHEY; CDR2 reads SVGAGI. The CDR3 consists of 15 residues. V shed 4 bases, J shed 1 base, and the junction held 5 bases outside the gene matches. The CDR3 is CASSFRQGGTDTQYF. The CDR3 nucleotides read TGTGCCAGCAGTTTTCGACAGGGAGGCACAGATACGCAGTATTTT.

The rearrangement links TRBV30 to TRBJ1-2, with D possibly being TRBD1 (6 bases). Germline V gene data show CDR1 as GTSNPN and CDR2 as SVGIG (reference sequence). V shed 7 bases and J shed 7 bases, with 13 bases lying between them. CDR3 length: 11 residues. CDR3 sequence: CASFGTSGYTF. The CDR3 DNA sequence: TGTGCCTCATTCGGGACATCTGGCTACACCTTC.

The V gene is TRBV9, the J gene TRBJ2-2, with 11 bases lining up with TRBD2. With V trimmed by 5 bases and J by 4 bases, 4 bases remained unmatched. Germline CDR1 SGDLS, CDR2 YYNGEE. CDR3 length equals 15 residues. The CDR3 sequence: CASRPGLAVTGELFF. DNA for the CDR3: TGTGCCAGCAGGCCGGGACTAGCGGTCACCGGGGAGCTGTTTTTT.

The chain carries TRBV24-1 and TRBJ2-1; 9 nucleotides match TRBD1. V lost 0 bases and J lost 8; bases outside the gene matches: 7. The CDR3 length is 16 residues. The germline gives CDR1 KGHDR, CDR2 SFDVKD. Written as DNA, the CDR3 is TGTGCCACCAGTGATTTGGCTGGGACAGGGTACGATGAGCAGTTCTTC. Protein: CATSDLAGTGYDEQFF.

This chain uses TRBV11-3 with TRBJ2-1; the D gene is possibly TRBD2 (5 bases). Germline V gives CDR1 SGHNT, CDR2 YENEEA. This CDR3 is built from 12 residues. The V end lost 6 bases, the J end lost 9 bases, and 12 bases lay between the germline ends. CDR3 sequence reads: CASRDPSGEQFF. The CDR3 DNA reads TGTGCCAGCAGGGACCCGAGCGGTGAGCAGTTCTTC.